The rows below give T cell receptor beta chains drawn from one sample of a study of control samples from healthy donors and cancer patients. Produced via immunoSEQ multiplex PCR; TCRdb's table is partial and in-frame only. The sample shows just under 80,000 clones, 70% to 90% of them seen only once. The sample consisted of PBMCs. These receptors came from a woman aged 55-70 years with head and neck cancer. CDR3s leave out the opening cysteine and the closing phenylalanine or tryptophan.

TRBV10-2	TRBJ1-5	ASSEGSSRGNQPQH
TRBV2	TRBJ1-1	ASSETWGEAF
TRBV6-5	TRBJ2-3	ASKRTTKADTQY
TRBV11-1	TRBJ2-1	ASSLIPFSGNEQF
TRBV19	TRBJ2-3	ASSAPGKGGADTQY
TRBV27	TRBJ2-3	ASSTRTSGIPWTQY
TRBV7-6	TRBJ2-7	ASSLEGSALWGIN
TRBV7-2	TRBJ1-5	ASSAGSYDNQPQH
TRBV28	TRBJ2-5	ASMGSMGRAGETQY
TRBV24-1	TRBJ2-5	ATSDLAERQETQY
TRBV11-1	TRBJ2-7	ASSYPGLAGGPEQY
TRBV3-1/TRBV3-2	TRBJ2-7	ASSPPGRYEQY
TRBV7-9	TRBJ2-1	ASSLVIKQPGRGNEQF
TRBV15	TRBJ2-2	ATSRPGGGHGELF
TRBV20-1	TRBJ2-2	SASRLGSLTGELF
TRBV30	TRBJ1-5	AWSEGIYSNQPQH
TRBV7-9	TRBJ2-7	ASSFHGAGHEQY
TRBV11-2	TRBJ1-3	ASSSSTGSGNTIY
TRBV6-5	TRBJ2-2	ASSSTRGNTGELF
TRBV28	TRBJ2-2	ASSLWSRGGNTGELF
TRBV4-2	TRBJ2-1	ASSLLVGTYNEQF
TRBV12-5	TRBJ1-2	ASGLVLIPRMSNNYGYT
TRBV2	TRBJ2-1	ASRRDSENEQF
TRBV7-2	TRBJ2-5	ASSPDRGFAETQY
TRBV3-1/TRBV3-2	TRBJ2-7	ASSPPSGGAGKQY
TRBV19	TRBJ1-5	ASSPPVGSGGSNQPQH
TRBV10-2	TRBJ1-1	ASSEVYREYPEAF
TRBV6-5	TRBJ1-6	ASSIQNSPLH
TRBV11-2	TRBJ2-5	ASSSNKETQY
TRBV5-1	TRBJ1-1	ASANQGANTEAF
TRBV5-4	TRBJ2-1	ASSFPGTGSYNEQF
TRBV18	TRBJ1-6	ASSTGTGWDNSPLH
TRBV5-1	TRBJ2-2	ASSLDSSGELF
TRBV11-2	TRBJ1-5	ASSFSGGRDQPQH
TRBV27	TRBJ2-7	ASSYGQAYEQY
TRBV6-1	TRBJ2-3	ASSGPRTSGGADTQY
TRBV5-4	TRBJ2-5	ASTPRHGETQY
TRBV14	TRBJ1-2	ASSRRGIEANYGYT
TRBV27	TRBJ2-1	ASRDYHEQF
TRBV5-6	TRBJ2-7	ASSLTREKRYLSYEQY
TRBV20-1	TRBJ2-1	SATRNNEQF
TRBV24-1	TRBJ2-5	ATSDSWGETQY
TRBV6-6	TRBJ2-3	ASSPRATSGRADTQY
TRBV10-2	TRBJ1-1	ASLGGREGGTEAF
TRBV6-2/TRBV6-3	TRBJ2-1	ASSYDSSYNEQF
TRBV12-3/TRBV12-4	TRBJ2-5	ASSQDSQETQY
TRBV25-1	TRBJ2-1	ASSERAGGPNEQF